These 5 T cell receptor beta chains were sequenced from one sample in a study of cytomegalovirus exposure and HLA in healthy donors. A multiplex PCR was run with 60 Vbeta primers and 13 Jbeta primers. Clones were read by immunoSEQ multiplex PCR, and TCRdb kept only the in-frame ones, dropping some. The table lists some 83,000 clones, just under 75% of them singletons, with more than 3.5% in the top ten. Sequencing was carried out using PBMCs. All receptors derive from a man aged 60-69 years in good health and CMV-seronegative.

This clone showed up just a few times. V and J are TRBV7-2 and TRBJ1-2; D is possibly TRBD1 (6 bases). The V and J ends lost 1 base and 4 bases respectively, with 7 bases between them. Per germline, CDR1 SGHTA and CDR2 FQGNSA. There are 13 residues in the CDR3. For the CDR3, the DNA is TGTGCCAGCAGCTTAGGAGGGGGCTATGGCTACACCTTC. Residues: CASSLGGGYGYTF.

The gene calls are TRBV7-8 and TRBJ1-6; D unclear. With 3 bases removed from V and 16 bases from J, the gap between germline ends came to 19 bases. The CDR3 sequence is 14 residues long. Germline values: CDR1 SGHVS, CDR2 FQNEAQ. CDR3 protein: CASSFAVYSYNLHF. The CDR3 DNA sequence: TGTGCCAGCAGCTTTGCCGTATACTCCTATAATCTCCACTTT.

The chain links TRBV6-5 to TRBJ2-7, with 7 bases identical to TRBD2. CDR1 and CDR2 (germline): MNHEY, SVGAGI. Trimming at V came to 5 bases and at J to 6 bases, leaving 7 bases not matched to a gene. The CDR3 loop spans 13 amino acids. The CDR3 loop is CASSQQRGTEQYF. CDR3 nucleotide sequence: TGTGCCAGCAGTCAACAGCGGGGTACCGAGCAGTACTTC.

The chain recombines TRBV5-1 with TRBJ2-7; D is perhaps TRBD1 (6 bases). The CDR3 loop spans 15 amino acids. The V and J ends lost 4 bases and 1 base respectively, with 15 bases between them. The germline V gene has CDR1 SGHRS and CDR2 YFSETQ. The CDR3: CASSPDRGPSYEQYF. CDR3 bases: TGCGCCAGCAGCCCGGACAGAGGCCCGTCCTACGAGCAGTACTTC.

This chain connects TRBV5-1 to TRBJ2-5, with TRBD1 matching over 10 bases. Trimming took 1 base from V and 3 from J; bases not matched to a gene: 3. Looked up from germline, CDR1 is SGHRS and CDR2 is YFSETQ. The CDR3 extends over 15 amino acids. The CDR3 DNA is TGCGCCAGCAGCTTGTATGGGACAGGGGAAGAGACCCAGTACTTC. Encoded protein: CASSLYGTGEETQYF. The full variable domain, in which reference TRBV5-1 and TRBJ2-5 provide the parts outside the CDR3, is KAGVTQTPRYLIKTRGQQVTLSCSPISGHRSVSWYQQTPGQGLQFLFEYFSETQRNKGNFPGRFSGRQFSNSRSEMNVSTLELGDSALYLCASSLYGTGEETQYFGPGTRLLVL.